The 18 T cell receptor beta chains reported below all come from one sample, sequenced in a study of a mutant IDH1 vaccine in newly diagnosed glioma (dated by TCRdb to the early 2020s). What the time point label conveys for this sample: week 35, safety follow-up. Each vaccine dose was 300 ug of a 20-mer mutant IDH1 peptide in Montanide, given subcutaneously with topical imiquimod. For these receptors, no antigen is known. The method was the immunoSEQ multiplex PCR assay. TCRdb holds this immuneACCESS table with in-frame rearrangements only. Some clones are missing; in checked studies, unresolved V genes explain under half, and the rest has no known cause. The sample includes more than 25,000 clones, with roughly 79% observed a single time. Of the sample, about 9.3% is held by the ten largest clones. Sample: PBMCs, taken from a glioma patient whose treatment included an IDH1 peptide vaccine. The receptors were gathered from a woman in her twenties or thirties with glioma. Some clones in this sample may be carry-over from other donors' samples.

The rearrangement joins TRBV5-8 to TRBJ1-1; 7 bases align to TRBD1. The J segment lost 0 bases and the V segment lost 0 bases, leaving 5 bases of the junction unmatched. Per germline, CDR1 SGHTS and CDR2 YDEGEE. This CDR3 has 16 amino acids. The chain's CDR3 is CASSLGDSLMNTEAFF. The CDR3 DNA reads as TGTGCCAGCAGCTTGGGGGACAGCCTAATGAACACTGAAGCTTTCTTT.

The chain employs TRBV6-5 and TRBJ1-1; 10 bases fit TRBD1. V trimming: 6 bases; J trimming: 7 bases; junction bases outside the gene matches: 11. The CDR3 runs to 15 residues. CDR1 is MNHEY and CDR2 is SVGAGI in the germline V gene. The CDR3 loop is CASRPGTGARNEAFF. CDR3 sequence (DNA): TGTGCCAGCAGGCCTGGGACAGGGGCGAGGAATGAAGCTTTCTTT.

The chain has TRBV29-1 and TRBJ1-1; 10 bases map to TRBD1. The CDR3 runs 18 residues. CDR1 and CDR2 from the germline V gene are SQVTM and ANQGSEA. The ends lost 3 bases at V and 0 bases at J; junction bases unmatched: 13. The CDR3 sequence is CSVERSVGTGVMNTEAFF. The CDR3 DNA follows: TGCAGCGTTGAGCGGTCCGTGGGGACAGGGGTCATGAACACTGAAGCTTTCTTT.

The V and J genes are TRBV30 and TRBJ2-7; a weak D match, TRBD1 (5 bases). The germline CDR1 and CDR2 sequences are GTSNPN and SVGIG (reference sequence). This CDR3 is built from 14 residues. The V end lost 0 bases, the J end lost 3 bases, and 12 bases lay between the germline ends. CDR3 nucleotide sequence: TGTGCCTGGAGTGTAAAGGAGCAGGGCTACGAGCAGTACTTC. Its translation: CAWSVKEQGYEQYF. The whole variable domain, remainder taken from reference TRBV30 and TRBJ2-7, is SQTIHQWPATLVQPVGSPLSLECTVEGTSNPNLYWYRQAAGRGLQLLFYSVGIGQISSEVPQNLSASRPQDRQFILSSKKLLLSDSGFYLCAWSVKEQGYEQYFGPGTRLTVT.

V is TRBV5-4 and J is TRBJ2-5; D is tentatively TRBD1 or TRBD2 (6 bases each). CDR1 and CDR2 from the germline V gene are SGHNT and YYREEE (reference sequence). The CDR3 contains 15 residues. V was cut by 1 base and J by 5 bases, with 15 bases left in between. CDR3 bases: TGTGCCAGCAGCTTGCCGGGGGCGGCGGGGGAGACCCAGTACTTC. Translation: CASSLPGAAGETQYF. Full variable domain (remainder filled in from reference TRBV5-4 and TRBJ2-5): ETGVTQSPTHLIKTRGQQVTLRCSSQSGHNTVSWYQQALGQGPQFIFQYYREEENGRGNFPPRFSGLQFPNYSSELNVNALELDDSALYLCASSLPGAAGETQYFGPGTRLLVL.

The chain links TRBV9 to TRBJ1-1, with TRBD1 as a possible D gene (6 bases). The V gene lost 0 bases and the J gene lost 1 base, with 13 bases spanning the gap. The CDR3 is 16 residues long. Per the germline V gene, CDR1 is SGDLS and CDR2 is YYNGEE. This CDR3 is CASSVEREQGNTEAFF. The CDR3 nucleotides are TGTGCCAGCAGCGTAGAGAGAGAACAGGGGAACACTGAAGCTTTCTTT.

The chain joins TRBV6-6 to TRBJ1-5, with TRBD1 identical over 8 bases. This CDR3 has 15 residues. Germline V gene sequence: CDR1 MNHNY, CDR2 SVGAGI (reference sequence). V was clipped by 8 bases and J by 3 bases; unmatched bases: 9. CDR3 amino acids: CASLTGAQNNQPQHF. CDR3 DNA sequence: TGTGCCAGCTTGACAGGGGCCCAGAACAATCAGCCCCAGCATTTT.

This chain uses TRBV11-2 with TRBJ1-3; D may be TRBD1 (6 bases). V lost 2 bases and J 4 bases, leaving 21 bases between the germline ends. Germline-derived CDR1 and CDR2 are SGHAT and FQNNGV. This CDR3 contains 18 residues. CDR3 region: CASSLSGADRPPGNTIYF. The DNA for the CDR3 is TGTGCCAGCAGCTTATCAGGAGCGGACAGACCACCCGGAAACACCATATATTTT.

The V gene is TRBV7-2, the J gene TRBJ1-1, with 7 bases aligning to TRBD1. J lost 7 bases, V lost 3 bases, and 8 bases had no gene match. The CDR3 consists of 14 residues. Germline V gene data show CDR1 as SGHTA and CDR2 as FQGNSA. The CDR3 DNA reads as TGTGCCAGCAGCTTGGACAACACAGGGGTTGAAGCTTTCTTT. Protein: CASSLDNTGVEAFF.

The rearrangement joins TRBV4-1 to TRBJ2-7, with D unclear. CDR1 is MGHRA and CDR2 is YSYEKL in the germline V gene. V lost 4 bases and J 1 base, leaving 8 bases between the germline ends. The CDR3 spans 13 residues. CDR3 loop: CASSPRRSYEQYF. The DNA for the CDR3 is TGCGCCAGCAGCCCCCGTAGGTCCTACGAGCAGTACTTC.

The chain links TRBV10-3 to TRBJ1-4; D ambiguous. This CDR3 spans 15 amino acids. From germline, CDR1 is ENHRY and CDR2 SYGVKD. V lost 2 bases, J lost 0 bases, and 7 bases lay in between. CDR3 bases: TGTGCCATCAGTGAGGGACGGCCAACTAATGAAAAACTGTTTTTT. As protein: CAISEGRPTNEKLFF.

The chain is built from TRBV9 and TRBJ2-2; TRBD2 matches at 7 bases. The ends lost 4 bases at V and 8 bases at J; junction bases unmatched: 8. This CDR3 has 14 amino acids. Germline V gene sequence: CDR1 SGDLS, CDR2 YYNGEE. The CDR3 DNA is TGTGCCAGCAGCCCGGGAGGAGGGTCAGGGGAGCTGTTTTTT. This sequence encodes CASSPGGGSGELFF.

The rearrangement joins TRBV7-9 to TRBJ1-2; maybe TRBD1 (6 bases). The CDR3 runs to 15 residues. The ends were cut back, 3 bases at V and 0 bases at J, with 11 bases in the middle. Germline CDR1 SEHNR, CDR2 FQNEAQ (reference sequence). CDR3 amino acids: CASSLEGGSNYGYTF. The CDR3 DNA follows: TGTGCCAGCAGCTTGGAGGGGGGATCTAACTATGGCTACACCTTC.

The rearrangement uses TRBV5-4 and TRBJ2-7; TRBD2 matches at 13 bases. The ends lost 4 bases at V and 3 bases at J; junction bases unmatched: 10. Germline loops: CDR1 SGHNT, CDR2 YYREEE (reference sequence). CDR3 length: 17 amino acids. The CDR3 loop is CASSTKTGLAGDYEQYF. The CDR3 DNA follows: TGTGCCAGCAGCACTAAAACCGGACTAGCGGGAGACTACGAGCAGTACTTC.

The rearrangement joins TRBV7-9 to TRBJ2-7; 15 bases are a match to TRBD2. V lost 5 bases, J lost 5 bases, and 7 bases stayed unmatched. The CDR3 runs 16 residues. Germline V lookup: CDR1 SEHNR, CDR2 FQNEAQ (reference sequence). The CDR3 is CASSHGTSGRHHEQYF. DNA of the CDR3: TGTGCCAGCAGCCACGGGACTAGCGGGAGGCACCACGAGCAGTACTTC.

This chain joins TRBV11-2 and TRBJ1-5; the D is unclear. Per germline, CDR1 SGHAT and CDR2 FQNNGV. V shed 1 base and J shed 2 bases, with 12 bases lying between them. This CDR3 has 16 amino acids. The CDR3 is CASSLGGDSRNQPQHF. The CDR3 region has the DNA TGTGCCAGCAGCTTAGGTGGAGACTCCCGCAATCAGCCCCAGCATTTT.

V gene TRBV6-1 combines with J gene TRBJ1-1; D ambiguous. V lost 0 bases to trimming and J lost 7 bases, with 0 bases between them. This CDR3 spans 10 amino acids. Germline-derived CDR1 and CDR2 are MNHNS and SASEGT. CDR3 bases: TGTGCCAGCAGTGAAGCTGAAGCTTTCTTT. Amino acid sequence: CASSEAEAFF.

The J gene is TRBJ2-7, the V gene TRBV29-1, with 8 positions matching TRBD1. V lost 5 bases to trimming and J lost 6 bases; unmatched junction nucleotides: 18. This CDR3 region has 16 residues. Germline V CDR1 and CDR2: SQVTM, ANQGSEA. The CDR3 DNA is TGCAGCGTTTCTACCACCCTGGACAGGGTCCCGCGCGAGCAGTACTTC. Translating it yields CSVSTTLDRVPREQYF.